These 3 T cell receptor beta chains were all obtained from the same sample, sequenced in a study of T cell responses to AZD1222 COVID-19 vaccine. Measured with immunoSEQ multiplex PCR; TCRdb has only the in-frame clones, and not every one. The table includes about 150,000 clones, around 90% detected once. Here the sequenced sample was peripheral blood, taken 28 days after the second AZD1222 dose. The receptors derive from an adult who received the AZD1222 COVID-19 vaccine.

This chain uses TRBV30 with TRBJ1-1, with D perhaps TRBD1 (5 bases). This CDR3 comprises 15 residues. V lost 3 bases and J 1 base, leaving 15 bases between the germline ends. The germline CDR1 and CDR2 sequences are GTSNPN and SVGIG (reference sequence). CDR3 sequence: CAWRYSLQGNTEAFF. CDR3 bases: TGTGCCTGGAGGTATTCTCTTCAGGGGAACACTGAAGCTTTCTTT. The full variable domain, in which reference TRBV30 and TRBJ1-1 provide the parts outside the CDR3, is SQTIHQWPATLVQPVGSPLSLECTVEGTSNPNLYWYRQAAGRGLQLLFYSVGIGQISSEVPQNLSASRPQDRQFILSSKKLLLSDSGFYLCAWRYSLQGNTEAFFGQGTRLTVV.

CDR3 coding DNA: TGTGCCAGCAGCCGGAATGGACAGGCGGCTTTCTTT. It translates to CASSRNGQAAFF. The rearrangement joins TRBV3-1 (or the pseudogene TRBV3-2) to TRBJ1-1; 7 nucleotides match TRBD1. The germline V gene has CDR1 LGHDT and CDR2 YNNKEL (reference sequence). J gave up 11 bases and V 4 bases, and 7 bases lay outside the gene matches. CDR3 length: 12 amino acids.

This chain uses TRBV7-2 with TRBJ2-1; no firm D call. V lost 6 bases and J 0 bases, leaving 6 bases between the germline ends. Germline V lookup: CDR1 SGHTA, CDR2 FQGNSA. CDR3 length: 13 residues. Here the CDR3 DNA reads TGTGCCAGCAGTCCCGTCTCCTACAATGAGCAGTTCTTC. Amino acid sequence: CASSPVSYNEQFF.